This passage covers 20 T cell receptor beta chains from one sample sequenced in a study of T cell responses to AZD1222 COVID-19 vaccine (dated by TCRdb to the early 2020s). Libraries were made using the immunoSEQ multiplex PCR assay. Not all clones reach the TCRdb copy of this immuneACCESS table, which keeps in-frame sequences only. Checked studies attribute under half of the gap to unresolved V genes and leave the rest unexplained. The sample contains around 28,000 clones, 89% of them found a single time. Jointly, the top ten make up over 1% of the sample. The time point label on this specimen signifies: baseline before first vaccination. Specimen: peripheral blood, collected on day 0 of AZD1222 vaccination. The source is an adult in good health.

V gene TRBV11-2 combines with J gene TRBJ1-6, with TRBD1 identical over 7 bases. Germline values: CDR1 SGHAT, CDR2 FQNNGV. CDR3 length: 15 amino acids. The junction had 12 bases not matched to a gene; V was cut back by 5 bases and J by 11 bases. CDR3 sequence (DNA): TGTGCCAGCAGCGTAGGGGGCCAGCCCAATACACCCCTCCACTTT. Protein sequence: CASSVGGQPNTPLHF.

The V call is TRBV6-5, the J call TRBJ2-2, with unresolved D. CDR3 length: 12 amino acids. The germline V gene has CDR1 MNHEY and CDR2 SVGAGI. V was pared by 0 bases and J by 5 bases, with 1 base between. This chain's CDR3 is CASSYSTGELFF. CDR3 nucleotides: TGTGCCAGCAGTTACTCAACCGGGGAGCTGTTTTTT.

DNA of the CDR3: TGTGCCAGCAGCGTACTTGGTGGAAAACTGTTTTTT. Its protein is CASSVLGGKLFF. V gene TRBV9 combines with J gene TRBJ1-4; D not certain. CDR1 SGDLS and CDR2 YYNGEE come from the germline V gene. The V gene lost 1 base and the J gene lost 10 bases, with 8 bases spanning the gap. The CDR3 has 12 amino acids.

V usage is TRBV9 and J usage is TRBJ2-7, with 8 nucleotides matching TRBD1. The CDR3 consists of 14 residues. The V gene end was trimmed by 4 bases and the J gene end by 6 bases; junction bases not matched to a gene: 9. The germline gives CDR1 SGDLS, CDR2 YYNGEE. The CDR3 loop is CASSPRQGTSEQYF. In DNA form, the CDR3 reads TGTGCCAGCAGCCCGCGACAGGGGACTTCCGAGCAGTACTTC.

V usage is TRBV7-8 and J usage is TRBJ2-1; TRBD2 might be the D (5 bases). Trimming took 3 bases from V and 4 from J, leaving 22 bases between them. CDR3 size: 18 residues. Per germline, CDR1 SGHVS and CDR2 FQNEAQ. The DNA for the CDR3 is TGTGCCAGCAGCTTTTTCGTGCCGTTCGGAGCGGCTTACAATGAGCAGTTCTTC. Translation: CASSFFVPFGAAYNEQFF.

The DNA for the CDR3 is TGTGCCACCAGCAGTGATCGGGGGACCAGTGAAGAGCAGTACTTC. Its translation: CATSSDRGTSEEQYF. V usage is TRBV15 and J usage is TRBJ2-7; D may be TRBD2 (6 bases). The CDR3 is 15 amino acids. V was shortened by 3 bases and J by 7 bases, with 19 bases between the two germline ends. Germline V gene data show CDR1 as LNHNV and CDR2 as YYDKDF (reference sequence).

The rearrangement links TRBV19 to TRBJ1-3; a weak D match, TRBD1 (5 bases). V was shortened by 3 bases and J by 1 base, with 10 bases between the two germline ends. The CDR3 contains 15 residues. Germline-derived CDR1 and CDR2 are LNHDA and SQIVND (reference sequence). CDR3 nucleotide sequence: TGTGCCAGTAGTATTTACAGGAAATCTGGAAACACCATATATTTT. Translating gives CASSIYRKSGNTIYF.

The rearrangement joins TRBV19 to TRBJ1-6, with 11 bases identical to TRBD1. The germline gives CDR1 LNHDA, CDR2 SQIVND (reference sequence). The CDR3 has 13 amino acids. With 11 bases clipped from V and 7 bases from J, the junction kept 4 bases outside the gene matches. The chain's CDR3 is CASRDRGNSPLHF. CDR3 nucleotides: TGTGCCTCGCGGGACAGGGGGAATTCACCCCTCCACTTT.

The gene calls are TRBV7-3 and TRBJ2-2; no reliable D call. Trimming took off 5 bases at V and 6 bases at J, with 10 bases between the two ends. Germline CDR1 reads SGHTA; CDR2 reads FQGTGA. The CDR3 contains 13 residues. The CDR3 nucleotides read TGTGCCAGCAGCCCCGTCATCCCCGGGGAGCTGTTTTTT. Encoded protein: CASSPVIPGELFF.

V usage is TRBV10-3 and J usage is TRBJ2-7, with unresolved D. Germline V gene lookup returns CDR1 ENHRY and CDR2 SYGVKD. This CDR3 has 10 amino acids. V gave up 8 bases and J gave up 6 bases, with 8 bases separating them. CDR3 in DNA: TGTGCCATCGGCCAAAGCGAGCAGTACTTC. This encodes CAIGQSEQYF.

The rearrangement joins TRBV9 to TRBJ2-3; either TRBD1 or TRBD2 may supply D (5 bases each). The CDR3 extends over 16 amino acids. With 0 bases removed from V and 3 bases from J, the gap between germline ends came to 14 bases. The germline V gene encodes CDR1 SGDLS and CDR2 YYNGEE. The DNA of the CDR3 is TGTGCCAGCAGCGTAGGGGACGTCCGGAGGACAGATACGCAGTATTTT. Its protein is CASSVGDVRRTDTQYF.

V and J are TRBV18 and TRBJ2-5, with 8 bases fitting TRBD2. This CDR3 has 16 amino acids. V gave up 2 bases and J gave up 1 base; unmatched junction bases: 6. Germline CDR1 and CDR2: KGHSH and LQKENI. CDR3: CASSPTAGGTQETQYF. CDR3 nucleotides: TGTGCCAGCTCACCAACGGCGGGAGGTACCCAAGAGACCCAGTACTTC.

This chain links TRBV4-3 with TRBJ2-1, with 7 nucleotides matching TRBD2. The CDR3 is 21 residues long. V shed 0 bases and J 5 bases; nucleotides not matched to a gene: 22. Germline loops: CDR1 LGHNA, CDR2 YSLEER. The CDR3 sequence: CASSQDQGGSRLWAIHNEQFF. Here the CDR3 DNA reads TGCGCCAGCAGCCAAGATCAAGGCGGGAGTCGCCTATGGGCGATCCACAATGAGCAGTTCTTC.

The CDR3 DNA sequence: TGCAGTGCTAGACAGGGCGTGCGGCAGTACTTC. Translation gives CSARQGVRQYF. V and J are TRBV20-1 and TRBJ2-7; tentative D call: TRBD1 (5 bases). This CDR3 spans 11 amino acids. CDR1 and CDR2 from the germline V gene are DFQATT and SNEGSKA (reference sequence). Trimming took off 2 bases at V and 9 bases at J, with 11 bases between the two ends.

The chain couples TRBV25-1 to TRBJ1-6; TRBD1 aligns across 7 bases. Germline trimming cut 4 bases from V and 5 bases from J; bases unmatched to any gene: 2. This CDR3 contains 14 residues. Germline V CDR1 and CDR2: MGHDK, SYGVNS. CDR3 region: CASSGTGNNSPLHF. CDR3 nucleotide sequence: TGTGCCAGCAGTGGGACAGGAAATAATTCACCCCTCCACTTT.

The chain carries TRBV28 and TRBJ1-5; D might be TRBD1 (6 bases). V shed 5 bases and J shed 0 bases, with 11 bases lying between them. Germline V gene sequence: CDR1 MDHEN, CDR2 SYDVKM. The CDR3 sequence is 15 residues long. The CDR3 DNA reads TGTGCCAGCAGTAATACAGGGACTAGCAATCAGCCCCAGCATTTT. As protein: CASSNTGTSNQPQHF.

The chain uses TRBV24-1 and TRBJ2-3; 10 bases are a match to TRBD2. The CDR3 extends over 16 amino acids. Germline lookup yields CDR1 KGHDR and CDR2 SFDVKD. V shed 3 bases and J 4 bases; nucleotides not matched to a gene: 6. The CDR3 here is CATSDPGTSDADTQYF. The DNA of the CDR3 is TGTGCCACCAGTGATCCGGGGACTAGCGATGCAGATACGCAGTATTTT.

With regard to this clone: Germline is not matched at one junction end, which may reflect a read error. The V call is TRBV3-1 (or the pseudogene TRBV3-2), the J call TRBJ1-3; D perhaps matches TRBD1 (6 bases). This CDR3 is built from 13 residues. The germline V gene encodes CDR1 LGHDT and CDR2 YNNKEL (reference sequence). The DNA for the CDR3 is TGTGCCAGCGGGACACTCTCTGGAAACACCATTTATTTT. This codes for CASGTLSGNTIYF.

In nucleotides, the CDR3 is TGTGCCAGCAGCGTGGGTTCGGCTAGCGGGGTTTGGGGGTTTGAAGAGACCCAGTACTTC. This codes for CASSVGSASGVWGFEETQYF. The chain uses TRBV9 and TRBJ2-5; 9 bases map to TRBD2. The V segment lost 2 bases and the J segment 3 bases; nucleotides outside the gene matches: 20. CDR1 SGDLS and CDR2 YYNGEE come from the germline V gene. This CDR3 is 20 amino acids long.

The V call is TRBV15, the J call TRBJ2-7; 9 nucleotides line up with TRBD2. V was clipped by 1 base and J by 0 bases; unmatched bases: 4. The germline V gene has CDR1 LNHNV and CDR2 YYDKDF (reference sequence). CDR3 length: 16 amino acids. The CDR3 loop reads CATSRGLAGSSYEQYF. DNA for the CDR3: TGTGCCACCAGCAGAGGGCTAGCGGGGAGCTCCTACGAGCAGTACTTC.